One sample yielded the 9 T cell receptor beta chains listed below, sequenced in a study of breast tumors, draining lymph nodes, adjacent tissues. TCRdb ran MiXCR on the multiplex PCR reads and lists one entry per CDR3 protein. Of tens of thousands of distinct CDR3 sequences detected, approximately 60% appear once; the ten largest clones hold 15% to 20%. Sequenced: tumor-adjacent breast tissue. The source of these receptors is a female donor with breast cancer. Some clones in this sample may be carry-over from other donors' samples.

This clonotype was counted a single time. The V gene is TRBV5-1, the J gene TRBJ2-7; no reliable D call. Germline-derived CDR1 and CDR2 are SGHRS and YFSETQ. CDR3 size: 13 residues. The V end lost 3 bases, the J end lost 4 bases, and 11 bases lay between the germline ends. For the CDR3, the DNA is TGCGCCAGCAGCTCCAACCCCCGTTACGAGCAGTACTTC. It encodes CASSSNPRYEQYF.

CDR3 loop: CSAIGQETQYF. CDR3 bases: TGCAGTGCTATCGGGCAAGAGACCCAGTACTTC. This chain connects TRBV20-1 to TRBJ2-5; D not certain. Germline loops: CDR1 DFQATT, CDR2 SNEGSKA (reference sequence). This CDR3 is 11 amino acids long. Between the trimmed V and J ends, which lost 4 bases and 2 bases, there was a span of 5 bases.

V gene TRBV7-2 combines with J gene TRBJ1-5; tentative D call: TRBD1 (6 bases). There are 14 residues in the CDR3. The V end lost 6 bases, the J end lost 7 bases, and 16 bases lay between the germline ends. Germline lookup yields CDR1 SGHTA and CDR2 FQGNSA. CDR3 bases: TGTGCCAGCAGTCCAGCGGGGGCGCGGCAGCCCCAGCATTTT. Translating gives CASSPAGARQPQHF.

This clonotype was recorded at least ten times. This sequence may be a read error, since a much larger clone differs from it by one base. V usage is TRBV20-1 and J usage is TRBJ2-4; weak D call: TRBD2 (6 bases). With 6 bases removed from V and 9 bases from J, the gap between germline ends came to 21 bases. In germline, CDR1 is DFQATT, CDR2 SNEGSKA (reference sequence). The CDR3 consists of 14 residues. The CDR3 DNA reads as TGCAGTGCCCGACTTGGCGGGGCTTCTACCATTCAGTACTTC. It translates to CSARLGGASTIQYF.

The chain recombines TRBV4-1 with TRBJ1-5, with 8 bases aligning to TRBD1. CDR1 and CDR2 (germline): MGHRA, YSYEKL. Losses at the gene ends were 4 bases for V and 4 bases for J; bases not matched to a gene: 6. This CDR3 is 15 amino acids long. In DNA, the CDR3 is TGCGCCAGCAGCCCCCGACAGGGGAGTAATCAGCCCCAGCATTTT. This sequence encodes CASSPRQGSNQPQHF.

This clonotype was found many times. The J gene is TRBJ1-4, the V gene TRBV30; D gene ambiguous. This CDR3 has 14 amino acids. V gave up 1 base and J gave up 4 bases, with 10 bases separating them. The V gene's germline CDR1 is GTSNPN and CDR2 SVGIG (reference sequence). In nucleotides, the CDR3 is TGTGCCTGGAGTGCCGACGGATTTAATGAAAAACTGTTTTTT. This codes for CAWSADGFNEKLFF.

In its sample, this clonotype was seen many times. This rearrangement joins TRBV27 to TRBJ2-7; D possibly corresponds to TRBD1 (6 bases). Between the trimmed V and J ends, which lost 2 bases and 1 base, there was a span of 15 bases. The CDR3 covers 16 residues. Germline CDR1 reads MNHEY; CDR2 reads SMNVEV (reference sequence). CDR3 protein: CASSLIGQRASYEQYF. Written as DNA, the CDR3 is TGTGCCAGCAGTTTAATAGGACAGCGCGCGTCCTACGAGCAGTACTTC.

The V gene is TRBV29-1, the J gene TRBJ1-4, with unresolved D. The CDR3 spans 13 residues. The germline V gene has CDR1 SQVTM and CDR2 ANQGSEA. Trimming pared 4 bases from V and 6 bases from J, leaving 12 bases between. The CDR3 loop is CSVALTRDEKLFF. CDR3 DNA: TGCAGCGTTGCCCTGACAAGGGATGAAAAACTGTTTTTT.

The chain has TRBV28 and TRBJ2-7; D not resolved. Germline loops: CDR1 MDHEN, CDR2 SYDVKM. Trimming took 2 bases from V and 3 from J, leaving 23 bases between them. The CDR3 contains 18 residues. CDR3 in amino acids: CASSLSPSSAGGVYEQYF. As DNA, the CDR3 is TGTGCCAGCAGTTTAAGCCCAAGTTCTGCCGGTGGTGTCTACGAGCAGTACTTC.